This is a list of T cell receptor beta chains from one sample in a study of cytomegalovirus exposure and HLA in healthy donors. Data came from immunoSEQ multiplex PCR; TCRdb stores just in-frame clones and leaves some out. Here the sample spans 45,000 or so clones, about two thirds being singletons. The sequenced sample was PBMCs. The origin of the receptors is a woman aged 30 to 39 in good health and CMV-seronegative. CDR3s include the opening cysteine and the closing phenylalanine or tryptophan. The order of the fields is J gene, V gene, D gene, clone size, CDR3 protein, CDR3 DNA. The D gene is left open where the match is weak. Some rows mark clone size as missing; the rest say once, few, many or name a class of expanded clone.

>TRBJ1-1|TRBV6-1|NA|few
CATQRGESNEAFF
TGTGCCACCCAACGAGGCGAATCCAATGAAGCTTTCTTT
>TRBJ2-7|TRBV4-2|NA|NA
CASSHSEVGAGQYF
TGTGCCAGCAGCCATTCTGAGGTGGGAGCGGGCCAGTACTTC
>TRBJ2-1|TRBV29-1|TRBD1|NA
CSARDRESYNEQFF
TGCAGCGCCCGGGACAGGGAGTCCTACAATGAGCAGTTCTTC
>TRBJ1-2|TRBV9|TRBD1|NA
CASSVATGGYGYTF
TGTGCCAGCAGCGTAGCGACAGGGGGTTATGGCTACACCTTC
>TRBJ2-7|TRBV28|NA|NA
CASNSPYSLDGGGRSAYEQYF
TGTGCCAGCAACTCCCCGTATTCTCTGGATGGGGGGGGCCGATCGGCATACGAGCAGTACTTC
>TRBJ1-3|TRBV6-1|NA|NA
CASSDQRSSSGNTIYF
TGTGCCAGCAGTGATCAGCGGTCGAGCTCTGGAAACACCATATATTTT
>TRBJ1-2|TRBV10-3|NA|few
CATSVEYGYTF
TGTGCCACTTCCGTCGAGTATGGCTACACCTTC
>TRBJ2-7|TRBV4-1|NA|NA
CASSQDLVGDLYWSYEQYF
TGCGCCAGCAGCCAAGATCTGGTCGGGGACTTATACTGGAGCTACGAGCAGTACTTC
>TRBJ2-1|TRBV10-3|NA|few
CAISGEYEQFF
TGTGCCATCAGTGGAGAATATGAGCAGTTCTTC
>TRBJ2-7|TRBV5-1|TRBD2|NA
CASRVAGASYEQYF
TGCGCCAGCAGAGTAGCGGGAGCCTCCTACGAGCAGTACTTC
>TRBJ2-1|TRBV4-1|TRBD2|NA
CASSQDVRLAGGLEQFF
TGCGCCAGCAGCCAAGATGTGCGGCTAGCGGGGGGCCTGGAGCAGTTCTTC
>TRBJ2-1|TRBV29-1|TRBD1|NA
CSGRQGNEQFF
TGCAGCGGCCGACAGGGCAATGAGCAGTTCTTC
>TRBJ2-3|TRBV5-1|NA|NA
CASSFEGQNVDTQYF
TGCGCCAGCAGCTTTGAGGGACAAAATGTAGATACGCAGTATTTT
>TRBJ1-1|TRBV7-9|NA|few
CASSLDSGNTEAFF
TGTGCCAGCAGCTTAGATTCAGGGAACACTGAAGCTTTCTTT
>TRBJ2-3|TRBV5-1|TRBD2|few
CASSSTSGRSLGIGADTQYF
TGCGCCAGCAGCTCCACTAGCGGGAGATCGTTAGGAATTGGGGCAGATACGCAGTATTTT
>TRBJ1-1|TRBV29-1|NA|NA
CSVAGQLRGEAFF
TGCAGCGTCGCCGGACAGTTAAGGGGTGAAGCTTTCTTT
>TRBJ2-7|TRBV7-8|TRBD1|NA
CASTLHRAGGAEQYF
TGTGCCAGCACCCTCCATCGGGCAGGGGGCGCCGAGCAGTACTTC
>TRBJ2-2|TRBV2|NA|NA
CASRISAEVGAGELFF
TGTGCCAGCAGGATTTCGGCTGAGGTGGGAGCCGGGGAGCTGTTTTTT
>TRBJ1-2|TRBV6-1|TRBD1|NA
CASNTGEIYGYTF
TGTGCCAGCAATACAGGGGAAATCTATGGCTACACCTTC
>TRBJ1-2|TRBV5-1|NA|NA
CASSSDRTVYGYTF
TGCGCCAGCAGCTCTGACCGGACAGTCTATGGCTACACCTTC
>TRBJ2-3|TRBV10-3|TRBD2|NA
CAISEPTTTRTSGYTDTQYF
TGTGCCATCAGTGAGCCGACAACCACCAGGACTAGCGGATACACAGATACGCAGTATTTT
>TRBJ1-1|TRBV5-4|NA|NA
CASSLDQTGMNTEAFF
TGTGCCAGCAGCTTGGACCAGACGGGGATGAACACTGAAGCTTTCTTT
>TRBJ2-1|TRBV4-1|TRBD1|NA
CASSQEYRGPSYNEQFF
TGCGCCAGCAGCCAGGAATACAGGGGGCCCTCCTACAATGAGCAGTTCTTC
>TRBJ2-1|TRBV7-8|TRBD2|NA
CASGLAGGYNEQFF
TGTGCCAGCGGGCTAGCGGGGGGCTACAATGAGCAGTTCTTC
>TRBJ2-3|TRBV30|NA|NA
CASTLSTDTQYF
TGTGCCTCTACGCTGAGCACAGATACGCAGTATTTT
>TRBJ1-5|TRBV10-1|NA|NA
CASSESLNQPQHF
TGCGCCAGCAGTGAATCCCTCAATCAGCCCCAGCATTTT
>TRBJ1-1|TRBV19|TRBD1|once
CASSIFGTGETEAFF
TGTGCCAGTAGTATCTTTGGGACAGGGGAAACTGAAGCTTTCTTT